A selection of T cell receptor beta chains follows, all from one sample in a study of T cell responses to AZD1222 COVID-19 vaccine. TCRdb's copy holds only in-frame clones and misses some; the assay was immunoSEQ multiplex PCR. The repertoire consists of some 120,000 clones, with approximately 91% occurring once and the leading ten covering roughly 6.1%. Material: peripheral blood, obtained 28 days after the second AZD1222 dose. The receptors stem from an adult who received the AZD1222 COVID-19 vaccine. The CDR3 runs from the conserved cysteine through the conserved F or W. Fields, in order: J gene, D gene, V gene, clone size, CDR3 protein, CDR3 DNA. D genes are given only for firm matches. The size field is filled for only some rows; it gives once, few, many or a size class.

J gene: TRBJ1-1
D gene: TRBD1
V gene: TRBV5-1
clone size: -
CDR3 protein: CASTQGAEGAEAFF
CDR3 DNA: TGCGCCAGCACTCAGGGGGCAGAAGGCGCTGAAGCTTTCTTT

J gene: TRBJ1-6
D gene: -
V gene: TRBV10-3
clone size: -
CDR3 protein: CAISVSGTNSPLHF
CDR3 DNA: TGTGCCATCAGTGTTTCAGGGACCAATTCACCCCTCCACTTT

J gene: TRBJ1-4
D gene: -
V gene: TRBV2
clone size: -
CDR3 protein: CASNRETNEKLFF
CDR3 DNA: TGTGCCAGTAACAGGGAGACGAACGAAAAACTGTTTTTT

J gene: TRBJ2-1
D gene: -
V gene: TRBV2
clone size: -
CDR3 protein: CASTSLQGGYNEQFF
CDR3 DNA: TGTGCCAGCACTTCCCTACAGGGGGGGTACAATGAGCAGTTCTTC

J gene: TRBJ2-1
D gene: -
V gene: TRBV28
clone size: -
CDR3 protein: CASNRGGEQFF
CDR3 DNA: TGTGCCAGCAATCGGGGCGGGGAGCAGTTCTTC

J gene: TRBJ1-2
D gene: -
V gene: TRBV15
clone size: -
CDR3 protein: CATSRTKANYGYTF
CDR3 DNA: TGTGCCACCAGCAGGACAAAAGCTAACTATGGCTACACCTTC

J gene: TRBJ2-1
D gene: TRBD2
V gene: TRBV27
clone size: once
CDR3 protein: CARFLGLPPLAEQFF
CDR3 DNA: TGTGCCAGATTTTTGGGACTACCTCCATTGGCTGAGCAGTTCTTC

J gene: TRBJ1-1
D gene: -
V gene: TRBV2
clone size: -
CDR3 protein: CASSSGMIVNTEAFF
CDR3 DNA: TGTGCCAGCAGCTCAGGGATGATCGTGAACACTGAAGCTTTCTTT

J gene: TRBJ1-1
D gene: -
V gene: TRBV29-1
clone size: few
CDR3 protein: CSVVLQQTMNTEAFF
CDR3 DNA: TGCAGCGTTGTCCTCCAACAGACTATGAACACTGAAGCTTTCTTT

J gene: TRBJ2-7
D gene: -
V gene: TRBV15
clone size: -
CDR3 protein: CATSMSALPQYF
CDR3 DNA: TGTGCCACCAGCATGAGCGCGTTACCGCAGTACTTC

J gene: TRBJ2-7
D gene: TRBD2
V gene: TRBV9
clone size: -
CDR3 protein: CASSAGPGSGNYEQYF
CDR3 DNA: TGTGCCAGCAGCGCTGGCCCAGGTAGCGGGAACTACGAGCAGTACTTC

J gene: TRBJ1-1
D gene: -
V gene: TRBV7-9
clone size: -
CDR3 protein: CASSPDRLNTEAFF
CDR3 DNA: TGTGCCAGCAGCCCGGACCGATTGAACACTGAAGCTTTCTTT

J gene: TRBJ1-1
D gene: -
V gene: TRBV29-1
clone size: -
CDR3 protein: CSVGSEEAFF
CDR3 DNA: TGCAGCGTGGGGTCGGAGGAAGCTTTCTTT

J gene: TRBJ1-3
D gene: -
V gene: TRBV30
clone size: -
CDR3 protein: CAWSPSYTGTSGNTIYF
CDR3 DNA: TGTGCCTGGAGCCCCTCATACACAGGGACTTCTGGAAACACCATATATTTT

J gene: TRBJ1-2
D gene: -
V gene: TRBV9
clone size: -
CDR3 protein: CASSPRGDGTTLYGYTF
CDR3 DNA: TGTGCCAGCAGCCCTAGGGGGGACGGAACCACCCTCTACGGCTACACCTTC

J gene: TRBJ2-4
D gene: TRBD1
V gene: TRBV5-1
clone size: -
CDR3 protein: CASSPGTVGKNIQYF
CDR3 DNA: TGCGCCAGCAGCCCGGGGACAGTCGGCAAAAACATTCAGTACTTC

J gene: TRBJ1-5
D gene: -
V gene: TRBV7-2
clone size: -
CDR3 protein: CASSLDSSYQPQHF
CDR3 DNA: TGTGCCAGCAGCTTGGACAGTAGTTATCAGCCCCAGCATTTT

J gene: TRBJ2-2
D gene: -
V gene: TRBV28
clone size: -
CDR3 protein: CASSPLPPAVNTGELFF
CDR3 DNA: TGTGCCAGCAGTCCACTCCCCCCCGCGGTGAACACCGGGGAGCTGTTTTTT

J gene: TRBJ2-1
D gene: TRBD2
V gene: TRBV6-1
clone size: once
CDR3 protein: CASSGTSGRSSYNEQFF
CDR3 DNA: TGTGCCAGCAGTGGGACTAGCGGGAGGAGCTCCTACAATGAGCAGTTCTTC

J gene: TRBJ2-5
D gene: TRBD1
V gene: TRBV19
clone size: -
CDR3 protein: CASSIGDRVQETQYF
CDR3 DNA: TGTGCCAGTAGTATAGGGGACAGGGTCCAAGAGACCCAGTACTTC

J gene: TRBJ2-3
D gene: -
V gene: TRBV11-2
clone size: -
CDR3 protein: CASSLSRSSDTQYF
CDR3 DNA: TGTGCCAGCAGCTTAAGTCGCTCCTCAGATACGCAGTATTTT

J gene: TRBJ1-4
D gene: -
V gene: TRBV5-1
clone size: -
CDR3 protein: CASAPGRTNEKLFF
CDR3 DNA: TGCGCCAGCGCTCCAGGGCGGACTAATGAAAAACTGTTTTTT

J gene: TRBJ2-3
D gene: -
V gene: TRBV27
clone size: -
CDR3 protein: CASSKLIASLSTDTQYF
CDR3 DNA: TGTGCCAGCAGTAAGCTAATAGCGAGTCTCAGCACAGATACGCAGTATTTT

J gene: TRBJ1-3
D gene: -
V gene: TRBV4-2
clone size: -
CDR3 protein: CASSQGGEGAVNTIYF
CDR3 DNA: TGTGCCAGCAGCCAAGGCGGGGAAGGGGCCGTAAACACCATATATTTT

J gene: TRBJ1-6
D gene: -
V gene: TRBV28
clone size: -
CDR3 protein: CASMGRSYNSPLHF
CDR3 DNA: TGTGCCAGCATGGGAAGGTCCTATAATTCACCCCTCCACTTT

J gene: TRBJ2-5
D gene: TRBD1
V gene: TRBV6-5
clone size: -
CDR3 protein: CASRDRVQETQYF
CDR3 DNA: TGTGCCAGCAGGGACAGGGTCCAAGAGACCCAGTACTTC

J gene: TRBJ1-4
D gene: -
V gene: TRBV12-3/TRBV12-4
clone size: -
CDR3 protein: CASSLRAGKLFF
CDR3 DNA: TGTGCCAGCAGTTTAAGGGCCGGGAAACTGTTTTTT

J gene: TRBJ2-7
D gene: -
V gene: TRBV20-1
clone size: -
CDR3 protein: CSVRMGGEQYF
CDR3 DNA: TGCAGTGTGAGGATGGGGGGCGAGCAGTACTTC

J gene: TRBJ1-1
D gene: -
V gene: TRBV19
clone size: -
CDR3 protein: CASSIRKGRGTEAFF
CDR3 DNA: TGTGCCAGTAGTATCCGGAAAGGGAGGGGCACTGAAGCTTTCTTT

J gene: TRBJ2-7
D gene: TRBD1
V gene: TRBV27
clone size: -
CDR3 protein: CASSNLQGATYEQYF
CDR3 DNA: TGTGCCAGCAGCAACCTACAGGGGGCAACCTACGAGCAGTACTTC

J gene: TRBJ2-7
D gene: -
V gene: TRBV10-3
clone size: -
CDR3 protein: CAISPSYEQYF
CDR3 DNA: TGTGCCATCAGTCCGTCCTACGAGCAGTACTTC

J gene: TRBJ1-2
D gene: -
V gene: TRBV4-3
clone size: -
CDR3 protein: CASSLNNRFLNYGYTF
CDR3 DNA: TGCGCCAGCAGCCTGAACAACCGGTTTCTTAACTATGGCTACACCTTC

J gene: TRBJ1-5
D gene: -
V gene: TRBV15
clone size: many
CDR3 protein: CATSRDWQGYQPQHF
CDR3 DNA: TGTGCCACCAGCAGAGATTGGCAGGGCTATCAGCCCCAGCATTTT

J gene: TRBJ1-4
D gene: TRBD1
V gene: TRBV6-5
clone size: -
CDR3 protein: CASSLVGQGIEKLFF
CDR3 DNA: TGTGCCAGCAGTTTAGTCGGACAGGGTATTGAAAAACTGTTTTTT

J gene: TRBJ2-5
D gene: -
V gene: TRBV3-1/TRBV3-2
clone size: -
CDR3 protein: CASSQEPLGTQYF
CDR3 DNA: TGTGCCAGCAGCCAAGAACCCCTCGGGACCCAGTACTTC

J gene: TRBJ2-5
D gene: TRBD1
V gene: TRBV5-1
clone size: once
CDR3 protein: CASSLEGGGETQYF
CDR3 DNA: TGCGCCAGCAGCTTGGAAGGGGGCGGGGAGACCCAGTACTTC

J gene: TRBJ2-1
D gene: TRBD1
V gene: TRBV5-1
clone size: -
CDR3 protein: CASSFSGTGSYNEQFF
CDR3 DNA: TGCGCCAGCAGCTTCTCCGGGACAGGATCCTACAATGAGCAGTTCTTC

J gene: TRBJ2-2
D gene: -
V gene: TRBV6-5
clone size: -
CDR3 protein: CASSPATVTGELFF
CDR3 DNA: TGTGCCAGCTCCCCAGCTACTGTCACCGGGGAGCTGTTTTTT

J gene: TRBJ1-1
D gene: -
V gene: TRBV27
clone size: -
CDR3 protein: CASSFEGDTEAFF
CDR3 DNA: TGTGCCAGCAGTTTTGAAGGGGACACTGAAGCTTTCTTT

J gene: TRBJ1-2
D gene: -
V gene: TRBV12-3/TRBV12-4
clone size: once
CDR3 protein: CASSLGQGYGYTF
CDR3 DNA: TGTGCCAGCAGTTTAGGGCAAGGCTATGGCTACACCTTC

J gene: TRBJ1-4
D gene: -
V gene: TRBV5-8
clone size: -
CDR3 protein: CASSLGGFPNEKLFF
CDR3 DNA: TGTGCCAGCAGCCTAGGGGGATTTCCCAATGAAAAACTGTTTTTT

J gene: TRBJ2-7
D gene: -
V gene: TRBV6-5
clone size: -
CDR3 protein: CASSSSRREQYF
CDR3 DNA: TGTGCCAGCAGTTCCTCCCGCCGCGAGCAGTACTTC

J gene: TRBJ1-2
D gene: TRBD1
V gene: TRBV4-3
clone size: -
CDR3 protein: CASSHRGPGNGYTF
CDR3 DNA: TGCGCCAGCAGCCACAGGGGGCCGGGGAATGGCTACACCTTC

J gene: TRBJ2-1
D gene: TRBD1
V gene: TRBV14
clone size: -
CDR3 protein: CASSPPRDSPHEQFF
CDR3 DNA: TGTGCCAGCAGCCCACCGAGGGACAGCCCTCACGAGCAGTTCTTC

J gene: TRBJ1-3
D gene: TRBD1
V gene: TRBV7-2
clone size: -
CDR3 protein: CASSLTGGGNTIYF
CDR3 DNA: TGTGCCAGCAGTCTAACAGGGGGCGGAAACACCATATATTTT

J gene: TRBJ1-1
D gene: -
V gene: TRBV28
clone size: -
CDR3 protein: CASRLWRDTEAFF
CDR3 DNA: TGTGCCAGCAGACTCTGGAGGGACACTGAAGCTTTCTTT

J gene: TRBJ2-5
D gene: TRBD1
V gene: TRBV7-9
clone size: once
CDR3 protein: CASSLRQGGETQYF
CDR3 DNA: TGTGCCAGCAGCTTACGACAGGGTGGGGAGACCCAGTACTTC

J gene: TRBJ1-6
D gene: -
V gene: TRBV5-6
clone size: -
CDR3 protein: CASSFSSSYNSPLHF
CDR3 DNA: TGTGCCAGCAGCTTCAGCAGCTCCTATAATTCACCCCTCCACTTT

J gene: TRBJ2-3
D gene: TRBD2
V gene: TRBV6-4
clone size: -
CDR3 protein: CASSQLAGSHTQYF
CDR3 DNA: TGTGCCAGCAGTCAACTAGCGGGATCCCATACGCAGTATTTT

J gene: TRBJ2-1
D gene: -
V gene: TRBV6-6
clone size: -
CDR3 protein: CASSPTDNEQFF
CDR3 DNA: TGTGCCAGCAGCCCGACAGACAATGAGCAGTTCTTC

J gene: TRBJ1-2
D gene: TRBD1
V gene: TRBV15
clone size: -
CDR3 protein: CATSIRQGWDGYTF
CDR3 DNA: TGTGCCACCAGCATACGACAGGGATGGGATGGCTACACCTTC

J gene: TRBJ1-2
D gene: -
V gene: TRBV9
clone size: -
CDR3 protein: CASSSGQTRGYTF
CDR3 DNA: TGTGCCAGCAGCTCGGGCCAGACACGGGGCTACACCTTC

J gene: TRBJ1-5
D gene: -
V gene: TRBV6-5
clone size: -
CDR3 protein: CASSKDSYQPQHF
CDR3 DNA: TGTGCCAGCAGTAAGGACAGCTATCAGCCCCAGCATTTT

J gene: TRBJ1-6
D gene: TRBD1
V gene: TRBV11-3
clone size: -
CDR3 protein: CASSFRTGGNNSPLHF
CDR3 DNA: TGTGCCAGCAGCTTCCGGACAGGGGGGAATAATTCACCCCTCCACTTT

J gene: TRBJ1-6
D gene: -
V gene: TRBV27
clone size: -
CDR3 protein: CASSRLTSYNSPLHF
CDR3 DNA: TGTGCCAGCAGTCGGCTAACCTCCTATAATTCACCCCTCCACTTT

J gene: TRBJ2-4
D gene: TRBD2
V gene: TRBV6-1
clone size: -
CDR3 protein: CASSETSGSVSIQYF
CDR3 DNA: TGTGCCAGCAGTGAGACTAGCGGGAGTGTTAGCATTCAGTACTTC

J gene: TRBJ1-3
D gene: -
V gene: TRBV5-1
clone size: -
CDR3 protein: CASSLEGNTIYF
CDR3 DNA: TGCGCCAGCAGCTTGGAAGGAAACACCATATATTTT

J gene: TRBJ1-5
D gene: -
V gene: TRBV2
clone size: few
CDR3 protein: CASSGQYSNQPQHF
CDR3 DNA: TGTGCCAGCAGTGGACAGTATAGCAATCAGCCCCAGCATTTT

J gene: TRBJ2-5
D gene: TRBD2
V gene: TRBV3-1/TRBV3-2
clone size: -
CDR3 protein: CASSPSEAGRQETQYF
CDR3 DNA: TGTGCCAGCAGCCCTTCAGAAGCGGGACGACAAGAGACCCAGTACTTC

J gene: TRBJ2-1
D gene: TRBD1
V gene: TRBV11-3
clone size: -
CDR3 protein: CASRGQPERSSYNEQFF
CDR3 DNA: TGTGCCAGCAGGGGACAGCCAGAGCGGAGCTCCTACAATGAGCAGTTCTTC